The 16 T cell receptor beta chains below were found in one sample sequenced in a study of T cells after yellow fever vaccination. From the 5' RACE reads, TCRdb called clonotypes with MiXCR, one entry per CDR3 protein. The data contain approximately 610,000 distinct CDR3 sequences, approximately 16% of them seen just once; the ten biggest clones take up 15% to 20%. Sequenced here: PBMCs, sampled 5 days after the first yellow fever vaccination. All receptors come from a man aged 18 to 30 who received the YFV17D yellow fever vaccine.

The table lists this clonotype with a few counts. V is TRBV10-3 and J is TRBJ2-5; 10 bases line up with TRBD2. Trimming cost V 6 bases and J 5 bases; bases outside gene matches: 6. Germline-derived CDR1 and CDR2 are ENHRY and SYGVKD. This CDR3 is built from 14 residues. CDR3: CAIRGLAVDETQYF. CDR3 nucleotides: TGTGCCATCAGAGGACTAGCGGTGGATGAGACCCAGTACTTC.

The gene calls are TRBV2 and TRBJ2-1; D is ambiguous. V lost 3 bases and J 0 bases, leaving 12 bases between the germline ends. This CDR3 spans 16 amino acids. Germline V gene sequence: CDR1 SNHLY, CDR2 FYNNEI. CDR3 nucleotide sequence: TGTGCCAGCAGTGATGCTCCGCCGAGCTCCTACAATGAGCAGTTCTTC. Protein sequence: CASSDAPPSSYNEQFF.

This sequence joins TRBV20-1 and TRBJ2-5; unclear D gene. The CDR3 spans 13 residues. V was cut by 4 bases and J by 0 bases, with 9 bases left in between. Germline V gives CDR1 DFQATT, CDR2 SNEGSKA (reference sequence). Written as DNA, the CDR3 is TGCAGTGCTATCCAGACCAACCAAGAGACCCAGTACTTC. It specifies CSAIQTNQETQYF.

This clonotype has ten or more counts. V is TRBV7-2 and J is TRBJ2-2; TRBD2 agrees at 11 bases. After removal of 6 bases from V and 3 bases from J, the junction contained 3 bases not matched to a gene. The CDR3 totals 15 residues. Germline CDR1 and CDR2: SGHTA and FQGNSA. The CDR3 here is CASRLLAGDTGELFF. The CDR3 DNA is TGTGCCAGCAGGTTACTAGCGGGGGACACCGGGGAGCTGTTTTTT.

The chain is built from TRBV28 and TRBJ1-1; possibly TRBD1 for D (5 bases). In germline, CDR1 is MDHEN, CDR2 SYDVKM. This CDR3 has 14 residues. Trimming took 10 bases from V and 5 from J, leaving 20 bases between them. CDR3 amino acids: CATNPGGKKTEAFF. CDR3 coding DNA: TGTGCCACTAACCCGGGGGGAAAGAAGACTGAAGCTTTCTTT. Combining the CDR3 with reference TRBV28 and TRBJ1-1 gives the whole variable domain DVKVTQSSRYLVKRTGEKVFLECVQDMDHENMFWYRQDPGLGLRLIYFSYDVKMKEKGDIPEGYSVSREKKERFSLILESASTNQTSMYLCATNPGGKKTEAFFGQGTRLTVV.

This clonotype came up a few times. The rearrangement joins TRBV7-9 to TRBJ2-2; possibly TRBD2 for D (6 bases). This CDR3 region has 16 residues. Germline loops: CDR1 SEHNR, CDR2 FQNEAQ (reference sequence). The V gene lost 5 bases and the J gene lost 0 bases, with 13 bases spanning the gap. As DNA, the CDR3 is TGTGCCAGCAGCCACAGCGGGCAAGCGAACACCGGGGAGCTGTTTTTT. Protein: CASSHSGQANTGELFF.

This clonotype was seen a few times. The chain carries TRBV7-2 and TRBJ2-1; 14 positions match TRBD2. Looked up from germline, CDR1 is SGHTA and CDR2 is FQGNSA. After removal of 4 bases from V and 7 bases from J, the junction contained 9 bases not matched to a gene. The CDR3 covers 17 residues. The CDR3 DNA reads as TGTGCCAGCAGCTCGACTAGCGGGGGGGCCGGGAGGAATGAGCAGTTCTTC. This gives the protein CASSSTSGGAGRNEQFF.

This clonotype has just a few counts. The rearrangement joins TRBV24-1 to TRBJ1-5, with a tentative D call TRBD1 (6 bases). V was trimmed by 2 bases and J by 4 bases, leaving 8 bases between them. CDR3 size: 14 residues. Germline loops: CDR1 KGHDR, CDR2 SFDVKD. The CDR3 sequence: CATSDSQGNQPQHF. Written as DNA, the CDR3 is TGTGCCACCAGTGATTCGCAGGGGAATCAGCCCCAGCATTTT.

The rearrangement links TRBV5-6 to TRBJ2-5; D is unclear. The germline V and J ends were trimmed by 0 bases and 6 bases, with 3 bases remaining between them. This CDR3 spans 11 amino acids. In germline, CDR1 is SGHDT, CDR2 YYEEEE. The CDR3 loop is CASSLGKTQYF. The CDR3 region has the DNA TGTGCCAGCAGCTTGGGGAAGACCCAGTACTTC.

This clonotype came up a few times. The rearrangement joins TRBV5-1 to TRBJ1-1; 8 bases fit TRBD1. CDR1 is SGHRS and CDR2 is YFSETQ in the germline V gene. V lost 1 base and J lost 10; bases outside the gene matches: 12. The CDR3 contains 15 residues. CDR3 nucleotides: TGCGCCAGCAGCTTGAGGAATTTGGACAGGGAGGGAGCTTTCTTT. It specifies CASSLRNLDREGAFF.

The V and J genes are TRBV29-1 and TRBJ1-2, with D uncertain. Germline values: CDR1 SQVTM, CDR2 ANQGSEA. The CDR3 contains 14 residues. Deletions cut 6 bases from V and 3 bases from J, with 17 bases between. CDR3 nucleotides: TGCAGCGTCGCCGGGTTAGGAACCGACTATGGCTACACCTTC. It codes for CSVAGLGTDYGYTF. Looking up the rest from reference TRBV29-1 and TRBJ1-2 gives the full variable domain: SAVISQKPSRDICQRGTSLTIQCQVDSQVTMMFWYRQQPGQSLTLIATANQGSEATYESGFVIDKFPISRPNLTFSTLTVSNMSPEDSSIYLCSVAGLGTDYGYTFGSGTRLTVV.

The chain recombines TRBV15 with TRBJ2-1; tentative D call: TRBD2 (7 bases). This CDR3 contains 16 residues. Germline CDR1 and CDR2: LNHNV and YYDKDF (reference sequence). The V gene lost 0 bases and the J gene lost 4 bases, with 13 bases spanning the gap. The DNA for the CDR3 is TGTGCCACCAGCAGAGATCCGGGGGGCGTATACAATGAGCAGTTCTTC. Amino acids: CATSRDPGGVYNEQFF.

The chain couples TRBV20-1 to TRBJ2-3; D possibly corresponds to TRBD1 (6 bases). The CDR3 is 14 amino acids. V was cut by 4 bases and J by 0 bases, with 11 bases left in between. Germline V lookup: CDR1 DFQATT, CDR2 SNEGSKA (reference sequence). DNA of the CDR3: TGCAGTGCTACCACAGGGTTAAGCACAGATACGCAGTATTTT. This codes for CSATTGLSTDTQYF.

This clonotype was observed once. This sequence joins TRBV5-1 and TRBJ2-5, with unresolved D. This CDR3 spans 14 amino acids. The V end was cut by 2 bases, the J end by 2 bases, with 10 bases between. CDR1 SGHRS and CDR2 YFSETQ come from the germline V gene. The CDR3 DNA sequence: TGCGCCAGCAGCTTTGTTGCCACTCAAGAGACCCAGTACTTC. Translation gives CASSFVATQETQYF. Filled out from reference TRBV5-1 and TRBJ2-5, the complete variable domain reads KAGVTQTPRYLIKTRGQQVTLSCSPISGHRSVSWYQQTPGQGLQFLFEYFSETQRNKGNFPGRFSGRQFSNSRSEMNVSTLELGDSALYLCASSFVATQETQYFGPGTRLLVL.

The rearrangement uses TRBV18 and TRBJ1-1, with D tentatively TRBD1 (6 bases). The CDR3 has 13 residues. Looked up from germline, CDR1 is KGHSH and CDR2 is LQKENI. V gave up 2 bases and J gave up 10 bases, with 14 bases separating them. The CDR3 coding sequence is TGTGCCAGCTCACCAGATCGCGACAGGATAGCTTTCTTT. It encodes CASSPDRDRIAFF.

This clonotype occurred a few times. The chain couples TRBV13 to TRBJ2-5; TRBD2 might be the D (6 bases). CDR3 length: 15 residues. CDR1 PRHDT and CDR2 FYEKMQ come from the germline V gene (reference sequence). Trimming took off 3 bases at V and 5 bases at J, with 16 bases between the two ends. The CDR3 bases are TGTGCCAGCAGCTTCCGCGGGGCCTCGGGGGAGACCCAGTACTTC. Amino acid sequence: CASSFRGASGETQYF.